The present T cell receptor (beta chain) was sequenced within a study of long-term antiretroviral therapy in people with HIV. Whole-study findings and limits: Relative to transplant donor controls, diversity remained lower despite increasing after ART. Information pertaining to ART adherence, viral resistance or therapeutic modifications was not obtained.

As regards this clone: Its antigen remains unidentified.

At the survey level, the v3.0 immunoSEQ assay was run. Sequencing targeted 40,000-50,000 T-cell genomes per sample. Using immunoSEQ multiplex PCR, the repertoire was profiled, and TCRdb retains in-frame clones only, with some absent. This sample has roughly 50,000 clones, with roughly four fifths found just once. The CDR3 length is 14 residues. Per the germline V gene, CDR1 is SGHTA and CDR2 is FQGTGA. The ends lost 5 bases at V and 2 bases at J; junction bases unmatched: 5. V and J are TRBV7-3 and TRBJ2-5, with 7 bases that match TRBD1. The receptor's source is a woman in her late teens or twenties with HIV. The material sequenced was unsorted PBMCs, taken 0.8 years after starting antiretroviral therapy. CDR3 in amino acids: CASSPRDRQETQYF. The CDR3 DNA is TGTGCCAGCAGCCCCCGGGACAGACAAGAGACCCAGTACTTC.